This T cell receptor (beta chain) is from a study of cytomegalovirus exposure and HLA in healthy donors. Findings and limits, study-wide: Certain sequence variants were highly shared and formed a cluster, and this cluster was likely a sequencing artifact. The authors confirmed in vitro that three CMV-associated chains were specific for CMV antigens. It was around 160 TCR beta chains that were listed as cytomegalovirus-associated.

Primers: 60 Vbeta forward and 13 Jbeta reverse. The data were produced by immunoSEQ multiplex PCR, yet TCRdb's version contains in-frame clones alone and is incomplete. In the table there are about 170,000 clones, 80% to 85% of which are singletons. In regard to this clone: No antigen is known for it. Other nucleotide sequences in the sample specify the same CDR3.

This sequence was found in a male donor in good health and CMV-seronegative. The specimen was PBMCs.

The CDR3 reads CASSVAGRQETQYF. DNA of the CDR3: TGTGCCAGCAGCGTAGCGGGGAGGCAAGAGACCCAGTACTTC. J is TRBJ2-5 and V is TRBV9; D possibly corresponds to TRBD2 (6 bases). V lost 0 bases to trimming and J lost 2 bases, with 8 bases between them. CDR1 and CDR2 from the germline V gene are SGDLS and YYNGEE. The CDR3 has 14 amino acids.